The 3 T cell receptor beta chains below all came from one sample that was sequenced in a study of T cell clones after liver transplantation. Sequencing was performed with immunoSEQ multiplex PCR; in TCRdb, only in-frame clones are kept and a portion is missing. The sample holds more than 65,000 clones, about four fifths seen once. Material: CD4+ T cells from blood, obtained 12 months after liver transplant. All receptors come from a human patient who received a liver transplant. Some T cells may have originated in the graft donor.

This sequence joins TRBV30 and TRBJ1-4; D possibly corresponds to TRBD1 (6 bases). This CDR3 spans 15 amino acids. Germline assignment: CDR1 GTSNPN and CDR2 SVGIG (reference sequence). Trimming left V 0 bases short and J 2 bases short, with 10 bases between. CDR3 DNA sequence: TGTGCCTGGAGTGTACGCGGGGGCACTAATGAAAAACTGTTTTTT. Its translation: CAWSVRGGTNEKLFF.

This chain joins TRBV19 and TRBJ1-5; D ambiguous. The length of the CDR3 is 15 residues. Germline V gene sequence: CDR1 LNHDA, CDR2 SQIVND (reference sequence). The V gene lost 9 bases and the J gene lost 1 base, with 16 bases spanning the gap. The DNA for the CDR3 is TGTGCCAGCCGACGTCGGGAGGTGAGCAATCAGCCCCAGCATTTT. Protein sequence: CASRRREVSNQPQHF.

The J gene is TRBJ2-6, the V gene TRBV5-1; tentatively, D is TRBD1 or TRBD2 (6 bases each). Germline V gives CDR1 SGHRS, CDR2 YFSETQ. This CDR3 comprises 17 residues. Trimming stripped 10 bases from V and 0 bases from J, with 20 bases between. The CDR3 region has the DNA TGCGCCTCCGACCGGGGGACGGGACACTCTGGGGCCAACGTCCTGACTTTC. Translated: CASDRGTGHSGANVLTF.